Below are 2 T cell receptor beta chains sequenced from a single sample in a study of vaccination and CD4 T cells after COVID-19. The assay that was used to sequence DNA from cultured CD4+ T cells was the Oncomine TCR Beta short-read assay. TCRdb processed the PCR reads anew with MiXCR; each CDR3 protein has one entry. In the table there are tens of thousands of distinct CDR3 sequences, over 25% of which are singletons. These TCRs are of unknown antigen specificity. Treatment denoted: approximately 10-day PBMC culture with coronavirus spike peptide pools or control peptides (ViraFEST assay). The specimen sequenced was cultured CD4+ T cells from blood. Source of these receptors: a human donor with COVID-19.

The chain couples TRBV7-2 to TRBJ2-4; TRBD2 matches 7 bases. V was clipped by 5 bases and J by 4 bases; unmatched bases: 11. Germline CDR1 reads SGHTA; CDR2 reads FQGNSA. The CDR3 is made up of 16 amino acids. The CDR3 nucleotides are TGTGCCAGCAGCCCTGCGTTGGGAGGGGCAAAAAACATTCAGTACTTC. Translation: CASSPALGGAKNIQYF.

The chain links TRBV21-1 to TRBJ1-2; TRBD1 was called by the table and not checked on the DNA. TRBV21-1 is given as a pseudogene. The CDR3 covers 15 residues. This CDR3 is CASSPGQAANYGHTF. The CDR3 DNA sequence: TGTGCCAGCAGCCCTGGACAGGCGGCTAACTATGGCCACACCTTC.